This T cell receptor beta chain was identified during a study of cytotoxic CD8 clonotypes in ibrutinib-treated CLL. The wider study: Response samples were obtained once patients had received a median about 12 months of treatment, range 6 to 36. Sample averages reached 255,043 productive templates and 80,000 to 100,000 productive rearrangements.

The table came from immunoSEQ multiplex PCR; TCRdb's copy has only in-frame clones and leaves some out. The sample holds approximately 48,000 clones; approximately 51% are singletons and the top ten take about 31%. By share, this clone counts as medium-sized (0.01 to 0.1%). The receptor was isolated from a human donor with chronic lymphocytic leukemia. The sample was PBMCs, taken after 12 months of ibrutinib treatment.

CDR3 in amino acids: CASSGGWGYTF. The CDR3 nucleotides are TGTGCCAGCAGTGGAGGTTGGGGCTACACCTTC. This chain joins TRBV25-1 and TRBJ1-2; D remains unclear. The CDR3 sequence is 11 residues long. Deletions cut 4 bases from V and 8 bases from J, with 8 bases between. Germline CDR1 and CDR2: MGHDK and SYGVNS.